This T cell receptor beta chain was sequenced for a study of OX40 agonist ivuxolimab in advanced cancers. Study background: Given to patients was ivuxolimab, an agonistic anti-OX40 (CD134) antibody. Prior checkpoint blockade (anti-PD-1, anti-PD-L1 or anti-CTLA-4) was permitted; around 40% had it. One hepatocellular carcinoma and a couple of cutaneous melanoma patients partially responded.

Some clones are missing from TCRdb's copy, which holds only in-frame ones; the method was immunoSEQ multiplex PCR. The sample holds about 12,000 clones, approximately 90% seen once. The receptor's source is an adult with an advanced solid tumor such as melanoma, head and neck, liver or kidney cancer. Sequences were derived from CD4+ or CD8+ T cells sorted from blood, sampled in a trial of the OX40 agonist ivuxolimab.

The CDR3 DNA follows: TGTGCCAGCTCTGCGGAGCGGGAGATAGATACGCAGTATTTT. Protein: CASSAEREIDTQYF. This rearrangement joins TRBV6-1 to TRBJ2-3, with TRBD2 matching over 8 bases. V lost 8 bases to trimming and J lost 5 bases; unmatched junction nucleotides: 9. The CDR3 runs to 14 residues. Germline values: CDR1 MNHNS, CDR2 SASEGT.